This T cell receptor (beta chain) was captured in a study of blood T cells in healthy people across ages. Notes on the study in general: Relative to aged donors, long-lived donors carried more naive CD4+ cells and displayed higher diversity. It was not possible, with unsorted PBMCs, to conclusively compare naive and antigen-experienced cells.

In terms of origin and age, donors were healthy Caucasian individuals from Russia aged about 6 to 90. This clonotype has a handful of counts. Its cognate antigen is unknown. Using a J-beta primer mix together with a sample-barcoded 5' primer, a second PCR was run for about 6 to 12 cycles. TCRdb independently ran MiXCR on the 5' RACE reads; one entry per CDR3 protein. The data contain roughly 800,000 distinct CDR3 sequences, 20% to 25% of them singletons. This CDR3 region has 14 residues. Germline V CDR1 and CDR2: SQVTM, ANQGSEA. J gave up 6 bases and V 7 bases, and 14 bases lay outside the gene matches. The data were also submitted as part of a second study, on T cells of mothers and their children.

The V call is TRBV29-1, the J call TRBJ1-2; 7 bases fit TRBD1. The receptor was derived from a boy aged 5-17 years in good health. Material: blood. CDR3 in DNA: TGCAGCGCCGAACCCGACAGGGAAGTACATGGCTACACCTTC. Amino acid sequence: CSAEPDREVHGYTF.